These 5 T cell receptor beta chains were sequenced from one sample in a study of T cell responses to AZD1222 COVID-19 vaccine. Generated by immunoSEQ multiplex PCR, the TCRdb table keeps only in-frame clones and is missing some. The sample holds about 130,000 clones, roughly 93% seen once. Source: peripheral blood, taken on day 0 of AZD1222 vaccination. The receptors derive from an adult in good health.

This chain joins TRBV6-5 and TRBJ1-3; tentatively, D is TRBD1 (6 bases). Germline V CDR1 and CDR2: MNHEY, SVGAGI. V lost 5 bases to trimming and J lost 2 bases, with 13 bases between them. The CDR3 runs 15 residues. In DNA form, the CDR3 reads TGTGCCAGCAGTCCCGGACAGCTCGCTGGAAACACCATATATTTT. This gives the protein CASSPGQLAGNTIYF.

The chain combines TRBV7-6 with TRBJ1-4, with a possible D match to TRBD1 (6 bases). CDR1 and CDR2 (germline): SGHVS, FNYEAQ. V dropped 5 bases and J dropped 3 bases, with 7 bases sitting between them. This CDR3 has 13 amino acids. The CDR3, as DNA: TGTGCCAGCAGCAAGGGGGCTAATGAAAAACTGTTTTTT. It specifies CASSKGANEKLFF.

This chain connects TRBV20-1 to TRBJ1-4, with D possibly being TRBD1 (5 bases). V lost 3 bases, J lost 5 bases, and 16 bases lay in between. This CDR3 is built from 15 residues. CDR1 DFQATT and CDR2 SNEGSKA come from the germline V gene (reference sequence). CDR3 nucleotides: TGCAGTGCTAGTGCCCCGGGACGGTCGAATGAAAAACTGTTTTTT. Translating gives CSASAPGRSNEKLFF.

The chain is built from TRBV4-3 and TRBJ1-2; TRBD1 aligns across 9 bases. Germline V CDR1 and CDR2: LGHNA, YSLEER. The CDR3 spans 15 residues. Trimming removed 0 bases from V and 3 bases from J; junction bases left unmatched: 2. Here the CDR3 reads CASSQEGQGDYGYTF. DNA of the CDR3: TGCGCCAGCAGCCAAGAGGGACAGGGAGACTATGGCTACACCTTC.

The chain is built from TRBV14 and TRBJ2-1; 12 nucleotides agree with TRBD2. The CDR3 extends over 16 amino acids. J lost 4 bases, V lost 1 base, and 2 bases had no gene match. Germline V lookup: CDR1 SGHDN, CDR2 FVKESK. This CDR3 reads CASSQGGTSGYNEQFF. For the CDR3, the DNA is TGTGCCAGCAGCCAAGGGGGGACTAGCGGGTACAATGAGCAGTTCTTC.